Sequencing of this T cell receptor (beta chain) was carried out in a study of blood T cell repertoires in COVID-19. The CDR3 has 17 residues. Germline V gives CDR1 SGHDN, CDR2 FVKESK. With V trimmed by 5 bases and J by 1 base, 13 bases remained unmatched. TCRdb's copy holds only in-frame clones and misses some; the assay was immunoSEQ multiplex PCR. Here the sample spans about 440,000 clones, about 85% being singletons. The clonotype was recovered from a woman in her late teens or twenties with acute COVID-19. J is TRBJ2-7 and V is TRBV14, with 8 positions matching TRBD2. The sequenced material came from PBMCs or T cells enriched from blood (not recorded which). The CDR3 reads CASSTGGGRGPSYEQYF. The CDR3, as DNA: TGTGCCAGCAGCACGGGAGGGGGACGGGGGCCGTCCTACGAGCAGTACTTC.